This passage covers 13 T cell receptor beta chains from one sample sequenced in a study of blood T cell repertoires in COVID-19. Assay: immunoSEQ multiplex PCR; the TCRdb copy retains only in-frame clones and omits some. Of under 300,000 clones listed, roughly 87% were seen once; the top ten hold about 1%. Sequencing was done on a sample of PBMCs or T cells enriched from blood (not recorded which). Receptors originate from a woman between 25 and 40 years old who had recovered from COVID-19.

The CDR3 sequence is CASSQGADGYTF. The CDR3 nucleotides are TGCGCCAGCAGCCAAGGGGCCGATGGCTACACCTTC. The chain has TRBV4-1 and TRBJ1-2; D is undetermined. Germline lookup yields CDR1 MGHRA and CDR2 YSYEKL. V lost 1 base and J lost 6, with 6 bases in between. This CDR3 contains 12 residues.

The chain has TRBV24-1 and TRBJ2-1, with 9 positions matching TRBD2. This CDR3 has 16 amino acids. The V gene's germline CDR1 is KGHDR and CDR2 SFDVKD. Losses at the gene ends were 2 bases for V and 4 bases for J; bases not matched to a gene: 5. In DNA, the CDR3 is TGTGCCACCAGTGATTCATTAGCGGGAGAGTACAATGAGCAGTTCTTC. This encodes CATSDSLAGEYNEQFF.

CDR3 in amino acids: CASSLGGGTTYNEQFF. The CDR3 bases are TGCGCCAGCAGCTTGGGTGGCGGGACTACCTACAATGAGCAGTTCTTC. V gene TRBV5-1 combines with J gene TRBJ2-1, with 7 bases that match TRBD2. This CDR3 spans 16 amino acids. Germline V gene sequence: CDR1 SGHRS, CDR2 YFSETQ. V lost 0 bases and J lost 2; bases outside the gene matches: 5. The complete variable domain, with remaining parts taken from reference TRBV5-1 and TRBJ2-1, reads KAGVTQTPRYLIKTRGQQVTLSCSPISGHRSVSWYQQTPGQGLQFLFEYFSETQRNKGNFPGRFSGRQFSNSRSEMNVSTLELGDSALYLCASSLGGGTTYNEQFFGPGTRLTVL.

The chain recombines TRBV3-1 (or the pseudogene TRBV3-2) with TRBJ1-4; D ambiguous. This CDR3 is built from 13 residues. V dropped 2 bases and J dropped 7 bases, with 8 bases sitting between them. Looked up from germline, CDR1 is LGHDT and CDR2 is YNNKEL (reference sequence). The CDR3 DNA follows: TGTGCCAGCAGCCAACGTGGGAGTGAAAAACTGTTTTTT. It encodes CASSQRGSEKLFF.

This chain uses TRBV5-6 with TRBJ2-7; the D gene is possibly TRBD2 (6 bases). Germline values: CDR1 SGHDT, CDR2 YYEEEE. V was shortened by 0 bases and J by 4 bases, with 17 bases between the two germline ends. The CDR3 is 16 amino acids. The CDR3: CASSLVGRGTSYEQYF. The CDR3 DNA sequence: TGTGCCAGCAGCTTGGTTGGGCGCGGGACCTCATACGAGCAGTACTTC.

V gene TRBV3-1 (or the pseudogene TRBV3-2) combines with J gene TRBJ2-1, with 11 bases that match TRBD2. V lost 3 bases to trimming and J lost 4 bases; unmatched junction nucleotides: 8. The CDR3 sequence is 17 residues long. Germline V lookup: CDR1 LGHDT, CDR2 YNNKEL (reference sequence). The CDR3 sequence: CASSQASGGLPYNEQFF. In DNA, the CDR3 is TGTGCCAGCAGCCAGGCTAGCGGGGGGCTTCCTTACAATGAGCAGTTCTTC.

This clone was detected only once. CDR3: CASSQNFNGNQPQHF. The CDR3 nucleotides are TGCGCCAGCAGCCAAAATTTCAACGGGAATCAGCCCCAGCATTTT. The V and J genes are TRBV4-1 and TRBJ1-5; D is undetermined. The CDR3 runs to 15 residues. The V end was cut by 2 bases, the J end by 4 bases, with 12 bases between. Germline V gives CDR1 MGHRA, CDR2 YSYEKL.

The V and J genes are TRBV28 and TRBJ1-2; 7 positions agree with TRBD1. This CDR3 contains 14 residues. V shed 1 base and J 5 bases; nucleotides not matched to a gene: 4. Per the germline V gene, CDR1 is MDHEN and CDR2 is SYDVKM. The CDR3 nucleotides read TGTGCCAGCAGTTTATACGGGACAGCTTATGGCTACACCTTC. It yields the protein CASSLYGTAYGYTF.

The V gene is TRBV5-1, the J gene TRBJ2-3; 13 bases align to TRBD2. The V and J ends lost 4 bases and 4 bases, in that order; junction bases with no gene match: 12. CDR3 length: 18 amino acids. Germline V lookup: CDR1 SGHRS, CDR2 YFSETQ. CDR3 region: CASSLGIVGLAGSDTQYF. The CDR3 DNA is TGCGCCAGCAGCCTGGGTATAGTGGGACTAGCGGGATCAGATACGCAGTATTTT. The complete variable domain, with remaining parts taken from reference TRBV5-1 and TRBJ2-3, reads KAGVTQTPRYLIKTRGQQVTLSCSPISGHRSVSWYQQTPGQGLQFLFEYFSETQRNKGNFPGRFSGRQFSNSRSEMNVSTLELGDSALYLCASSLGIVGLAGSDTQYFGPGTRLTVL.

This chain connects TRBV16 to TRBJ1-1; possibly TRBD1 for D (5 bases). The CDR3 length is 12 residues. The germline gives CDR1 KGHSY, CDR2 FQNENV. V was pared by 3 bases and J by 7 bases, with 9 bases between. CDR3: CASSQGGGEAFF. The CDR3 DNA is TGTGCCAGCAGCCAGGGCGGGGGTGAAGCTTTCTTT.

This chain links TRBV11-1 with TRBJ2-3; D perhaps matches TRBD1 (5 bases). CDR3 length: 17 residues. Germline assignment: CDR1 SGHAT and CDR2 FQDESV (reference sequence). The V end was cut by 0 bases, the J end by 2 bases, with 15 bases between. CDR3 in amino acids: CASSLALRGRVTDTQYF. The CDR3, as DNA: TGTGCCAGCAGCTTAGCGCTAAGGGGCAGGGTCACAGATACGCAGTATTTT.

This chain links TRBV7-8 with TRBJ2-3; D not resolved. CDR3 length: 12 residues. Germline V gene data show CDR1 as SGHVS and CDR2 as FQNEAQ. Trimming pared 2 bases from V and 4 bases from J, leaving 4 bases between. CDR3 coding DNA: TGTGCCAGCAGCTTATCTCCAGATACGCAGTATTTT. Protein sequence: CASSLSPDTQYF.

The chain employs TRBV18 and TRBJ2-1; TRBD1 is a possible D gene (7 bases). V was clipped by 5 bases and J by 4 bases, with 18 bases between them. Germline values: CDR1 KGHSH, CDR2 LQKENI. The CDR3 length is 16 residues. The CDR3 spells CASSSLSRGVYNEQFF. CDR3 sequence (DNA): TGTGCCAGCTCATCATTAAGCAGGGGGGTTTACAATGAGCAGTTCTTC.